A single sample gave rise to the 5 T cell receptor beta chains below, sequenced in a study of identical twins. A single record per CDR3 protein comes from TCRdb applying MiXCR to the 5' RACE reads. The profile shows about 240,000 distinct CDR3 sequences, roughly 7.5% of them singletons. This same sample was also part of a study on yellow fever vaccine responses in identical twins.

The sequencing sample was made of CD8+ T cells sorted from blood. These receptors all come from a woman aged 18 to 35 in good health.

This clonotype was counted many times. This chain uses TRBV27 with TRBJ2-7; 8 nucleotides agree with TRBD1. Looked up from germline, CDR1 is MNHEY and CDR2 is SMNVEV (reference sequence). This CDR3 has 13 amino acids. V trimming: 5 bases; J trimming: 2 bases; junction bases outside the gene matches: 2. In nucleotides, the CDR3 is TGTGCCAGCAGTCCAGGGGGCCCCTACGAGCAGTACTTC. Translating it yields CASSPGGPYEQYF.

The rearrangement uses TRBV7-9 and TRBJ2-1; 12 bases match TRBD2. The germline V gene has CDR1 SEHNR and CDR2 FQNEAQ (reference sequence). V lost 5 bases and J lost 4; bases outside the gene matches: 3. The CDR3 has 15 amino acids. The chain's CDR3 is CASSTLAGGYNEQFF. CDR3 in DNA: TGTGCCAGCAGCACACTAGCGGGAGGTTACAATGAGCAGTTCTTC.

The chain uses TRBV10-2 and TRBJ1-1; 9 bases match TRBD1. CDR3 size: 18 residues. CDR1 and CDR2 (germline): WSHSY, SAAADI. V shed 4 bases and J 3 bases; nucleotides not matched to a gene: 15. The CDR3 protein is CASSVPRRDRDRDTEAFF. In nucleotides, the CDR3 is TGCGCCAGCAGTGTGCCTCGAAGGGACAGGGATCGCGACACTGAAGCTTTCTTT.

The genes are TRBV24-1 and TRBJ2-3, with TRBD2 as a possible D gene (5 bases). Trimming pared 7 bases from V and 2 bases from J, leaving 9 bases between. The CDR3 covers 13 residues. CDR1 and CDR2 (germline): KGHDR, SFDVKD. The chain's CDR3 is CATREENTDTQYF. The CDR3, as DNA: TGTGCCACCAGGGAGGAAAACACAGATACGCAGTATTTT.

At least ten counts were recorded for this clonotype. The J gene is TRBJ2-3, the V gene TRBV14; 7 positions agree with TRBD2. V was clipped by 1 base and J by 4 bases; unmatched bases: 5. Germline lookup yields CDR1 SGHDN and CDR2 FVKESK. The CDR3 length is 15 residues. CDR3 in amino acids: CASSQVGREADTQYF. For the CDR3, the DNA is TGTGCCAGCAGCCAAGTTGGACGGGAGGCAGATACGCAGTATTTT. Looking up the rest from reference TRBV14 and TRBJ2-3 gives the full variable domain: EAGVTQFPSHSVIEKGQTVTLRCDPISGHDNLYWYRRVMGKEIKFLLHFVKESKQDESGMPNNRFLAERTGGTYSTLKVQPAELEDSGVYFCASSQVGREADTQYFGPGTRLTVL.